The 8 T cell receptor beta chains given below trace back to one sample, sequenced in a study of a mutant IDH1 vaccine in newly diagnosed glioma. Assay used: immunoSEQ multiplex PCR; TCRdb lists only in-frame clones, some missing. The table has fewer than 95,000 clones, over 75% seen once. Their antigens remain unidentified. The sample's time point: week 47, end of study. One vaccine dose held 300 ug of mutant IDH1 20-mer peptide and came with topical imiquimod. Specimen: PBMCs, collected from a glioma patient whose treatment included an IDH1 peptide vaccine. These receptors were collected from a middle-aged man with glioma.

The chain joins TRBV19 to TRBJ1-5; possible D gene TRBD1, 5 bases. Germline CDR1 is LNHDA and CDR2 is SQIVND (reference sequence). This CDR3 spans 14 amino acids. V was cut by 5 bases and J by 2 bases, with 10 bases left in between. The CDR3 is CASSWSGGNQPQHF. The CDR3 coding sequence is TGTGCCAGTAGTTGGTCGGGGGGCAATCAGCCCCAGCATTTT.

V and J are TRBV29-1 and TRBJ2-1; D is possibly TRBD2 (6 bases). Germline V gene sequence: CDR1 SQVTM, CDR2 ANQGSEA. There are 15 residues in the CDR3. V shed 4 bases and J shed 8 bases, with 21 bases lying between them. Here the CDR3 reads CSVVRSRGPGDEQFF. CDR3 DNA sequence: TGCAGCGTTGTGCGGTCGCGGGGCCCTGGGGATGAGCAGTTCTTC.

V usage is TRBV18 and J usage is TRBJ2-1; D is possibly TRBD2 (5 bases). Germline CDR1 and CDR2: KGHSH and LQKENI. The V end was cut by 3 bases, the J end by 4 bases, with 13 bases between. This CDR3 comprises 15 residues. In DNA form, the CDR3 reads TGTGCCAGCTCACCGCCGGGATCTCGATACAATGAGCAGTTCTTC. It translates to CASSPPGSRYNEQFF.

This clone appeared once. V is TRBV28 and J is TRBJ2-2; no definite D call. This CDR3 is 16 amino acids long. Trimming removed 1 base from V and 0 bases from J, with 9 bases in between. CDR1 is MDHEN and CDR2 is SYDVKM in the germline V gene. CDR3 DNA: TGTGCCAGCAGTTTATCATGGGGATCGAACACCGGGGAGCTGTTTTTT. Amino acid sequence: CASSLSWGSNTGELFF.

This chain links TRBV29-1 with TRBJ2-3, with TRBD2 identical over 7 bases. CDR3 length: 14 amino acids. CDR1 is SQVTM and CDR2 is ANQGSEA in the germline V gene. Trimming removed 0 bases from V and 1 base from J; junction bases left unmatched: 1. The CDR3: CSVEDAGGTDTQYF. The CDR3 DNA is TGCAGCGTTGAAGATGCGGGGGGCACAGATACGCAGTATTTT.

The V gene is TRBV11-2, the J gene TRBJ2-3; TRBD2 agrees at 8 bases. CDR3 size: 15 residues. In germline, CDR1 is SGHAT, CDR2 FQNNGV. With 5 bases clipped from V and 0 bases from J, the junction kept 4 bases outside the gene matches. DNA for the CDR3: TGTGCCAGCAGCCCACTAGCGGTTAGCACAGATACGCAGTATTTT. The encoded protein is CASSPLAVSTDTQYF.

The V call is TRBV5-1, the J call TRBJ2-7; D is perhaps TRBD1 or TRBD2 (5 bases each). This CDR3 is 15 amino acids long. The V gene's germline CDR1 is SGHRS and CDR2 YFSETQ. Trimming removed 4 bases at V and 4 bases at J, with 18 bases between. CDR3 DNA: TGCGCCAGCAGCCGGGACGGCCCAGGCCCATACGAGCAGTACTTC. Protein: CASSRDGPGPYEQYF.

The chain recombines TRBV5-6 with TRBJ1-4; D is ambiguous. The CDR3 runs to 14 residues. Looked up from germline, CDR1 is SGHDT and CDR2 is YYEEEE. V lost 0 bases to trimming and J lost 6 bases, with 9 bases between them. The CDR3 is CASSLAGQDEKLFF. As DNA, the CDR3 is TGTGCCAGCAGCTTGGCCGGTCAGGATGAAAAACTGTTTTTT.